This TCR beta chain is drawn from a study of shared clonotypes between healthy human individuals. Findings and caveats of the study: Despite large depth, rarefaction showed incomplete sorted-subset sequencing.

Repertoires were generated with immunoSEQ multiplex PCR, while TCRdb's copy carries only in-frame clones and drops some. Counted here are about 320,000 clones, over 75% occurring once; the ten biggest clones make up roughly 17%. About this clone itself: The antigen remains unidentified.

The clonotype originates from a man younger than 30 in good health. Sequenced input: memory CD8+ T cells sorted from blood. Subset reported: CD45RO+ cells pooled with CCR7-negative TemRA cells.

In DNA form, the CDR3 reads TGCGCCAGCAGCTACTCCGGGGAGCTGTTTTTT. It is translated as CASSYSGELFF. The V and J genes are TRBV4-1 and TRBJ2-2; D is unclear. The length of the CDR3 is 11 residues. Trimming left V 5 bases short and J 6 bases short, with 4 bases between. Germline assignment: CDR1 MGHRA and CDR2 YSYEKL.